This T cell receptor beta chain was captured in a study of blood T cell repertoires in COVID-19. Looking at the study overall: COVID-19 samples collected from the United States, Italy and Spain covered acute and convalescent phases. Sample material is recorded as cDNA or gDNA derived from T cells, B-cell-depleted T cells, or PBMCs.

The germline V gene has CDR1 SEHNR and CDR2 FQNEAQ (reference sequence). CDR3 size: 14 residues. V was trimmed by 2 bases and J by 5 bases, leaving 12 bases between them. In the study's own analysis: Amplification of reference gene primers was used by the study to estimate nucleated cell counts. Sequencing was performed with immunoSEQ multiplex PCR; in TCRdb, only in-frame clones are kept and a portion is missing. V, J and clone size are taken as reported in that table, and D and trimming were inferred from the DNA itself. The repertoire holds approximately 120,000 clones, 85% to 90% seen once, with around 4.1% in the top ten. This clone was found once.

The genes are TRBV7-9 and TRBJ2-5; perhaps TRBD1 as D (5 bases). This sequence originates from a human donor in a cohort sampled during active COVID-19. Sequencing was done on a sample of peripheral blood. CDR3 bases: TGTGCCAGCAGCTTAACCAGGGCGGAGGAGACCCAGTACTTC. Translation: CASSLTRAEETQYF.